This T cell receptor beta chain was documented in a study of beta chain features in type 1 diabetes. Blood was drawn once from each donor into heparinised tubes. The draws averaged about 120 mL. Sorted populations all had greater than 95% purity. All of the isolated RNA was reverse transcribed, so expressed TCRB transcripts were sequenced. TCRdb's copy holds only in-frame clones and misses some; the assay was immunoSEQ multiplex PCR. The table has roughly 400,000 clones, roughly 14% seen once. This clone was detected only a few times. Sequences were obtained from naive CD4+ T cells from blood. The clonotype originates from a man aged 30 to 39 in good health.

In DNA, the CDR3 is TGCGCCAGCAGTGAGACAGGGACCGGGGAGCTGTTTTTT. This sequence encodes CASSETGTGELFF. The J gene is TRBJ2-2, the V gene TRBV10-1, with D possibly matching TRBD1 (6 bases). V lost 2 bases and J lost 5, with 6 bases in between. The germline gives CDR1 WNHNN, CDR2 SYGVQD (reference sequence). CDR3 length: 13 amino acids.